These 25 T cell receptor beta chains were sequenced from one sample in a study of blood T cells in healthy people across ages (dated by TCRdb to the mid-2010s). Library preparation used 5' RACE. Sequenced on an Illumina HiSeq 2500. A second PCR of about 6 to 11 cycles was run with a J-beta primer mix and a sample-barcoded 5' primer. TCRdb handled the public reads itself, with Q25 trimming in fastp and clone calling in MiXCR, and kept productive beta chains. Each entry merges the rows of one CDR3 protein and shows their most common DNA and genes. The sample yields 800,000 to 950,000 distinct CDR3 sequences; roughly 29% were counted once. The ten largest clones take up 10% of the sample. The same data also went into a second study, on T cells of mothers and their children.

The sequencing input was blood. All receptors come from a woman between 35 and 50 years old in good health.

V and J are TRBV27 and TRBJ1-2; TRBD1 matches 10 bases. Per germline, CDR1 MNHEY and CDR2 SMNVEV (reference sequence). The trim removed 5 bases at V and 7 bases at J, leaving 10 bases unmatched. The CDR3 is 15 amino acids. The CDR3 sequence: CASSPRQGAMGGYTF. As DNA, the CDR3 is TGTGCCAGCAGTCCCCGACAGGGGGCTATGGGTGGCTACACCTTC.

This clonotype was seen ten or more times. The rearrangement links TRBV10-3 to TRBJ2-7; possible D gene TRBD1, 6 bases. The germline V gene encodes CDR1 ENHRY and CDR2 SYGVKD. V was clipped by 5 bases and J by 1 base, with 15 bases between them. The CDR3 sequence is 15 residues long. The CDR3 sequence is CAISPGQGRSYEQYF. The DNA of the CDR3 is TGTGCCATCAGTCCGGGGCAGGGGCGGTCCTACGAGCAGTACTTC.

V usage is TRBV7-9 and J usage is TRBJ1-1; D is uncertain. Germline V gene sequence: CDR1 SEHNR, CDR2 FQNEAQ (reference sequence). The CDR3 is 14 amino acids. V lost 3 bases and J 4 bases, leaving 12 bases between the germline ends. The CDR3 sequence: CASSFGGRVTEAFF. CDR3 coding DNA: TGTGCCAGCAGCTTCGGCGGGCGCGTCACTGAAGCTTTCTTT.

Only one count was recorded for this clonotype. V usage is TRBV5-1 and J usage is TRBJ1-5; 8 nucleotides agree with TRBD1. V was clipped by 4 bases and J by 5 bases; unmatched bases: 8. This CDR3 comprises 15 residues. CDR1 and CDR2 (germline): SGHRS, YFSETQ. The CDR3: CASSERTGSDQPQHF. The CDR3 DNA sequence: TGCGCCAGCAGCGAAAGGACAGGGTCGGATCAGCCCCAGCATTTT.

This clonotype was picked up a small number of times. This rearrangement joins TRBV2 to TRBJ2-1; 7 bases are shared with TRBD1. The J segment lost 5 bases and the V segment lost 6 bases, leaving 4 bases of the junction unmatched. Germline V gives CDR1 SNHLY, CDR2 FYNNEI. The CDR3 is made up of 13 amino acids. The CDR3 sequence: CASRLTGNNEQFF. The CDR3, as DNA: TGTGCCAGCAGACTGACAGGGAACAATGAGCAGTTCTTC. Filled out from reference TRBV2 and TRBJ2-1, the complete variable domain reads EPEVTQTPSHQVTQMGQEVILRCVPISNHLYFYWYRQILGQKVEFLVSFYNNEISEKSEIFDDQFSVERPDGSNFTLKIRSTKLEDSAMYFCASRLTGNNEQFFGPGTRLTVL.

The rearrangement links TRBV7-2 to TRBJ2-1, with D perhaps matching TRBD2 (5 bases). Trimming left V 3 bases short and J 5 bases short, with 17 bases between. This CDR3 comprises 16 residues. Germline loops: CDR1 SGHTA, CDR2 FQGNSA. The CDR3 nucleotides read TGTGCCAGCAGCTTTCGTCCAGGTAGCGATAACAATGAGCAGTTCTTC. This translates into CASSFRPGSDNNEQFF.

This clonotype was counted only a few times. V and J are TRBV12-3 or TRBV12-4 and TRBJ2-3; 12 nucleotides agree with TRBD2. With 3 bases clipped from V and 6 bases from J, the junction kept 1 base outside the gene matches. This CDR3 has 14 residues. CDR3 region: CASSFTSGGDTQYF. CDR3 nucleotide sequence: TGTGCCAGCAGTTTTACTAGCGGGGGGGATACGCAGTATTTT.

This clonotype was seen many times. CDR3 bases: TGTGCCAGCAGCACAAAAGGGAAAAACATTCAGTACTTC. This sequence encodes CASSTKGKNIQYF. The genes are TRBV9 and TRBJ2-4, with D hard to call. Per the germline V gene, CDR1 is SGDLS and CDR2 is YYNGEE. This CDR3 contains 13 residues. Trimming stripped 4 bases from V and 4 bases from J, with 9 bases between.

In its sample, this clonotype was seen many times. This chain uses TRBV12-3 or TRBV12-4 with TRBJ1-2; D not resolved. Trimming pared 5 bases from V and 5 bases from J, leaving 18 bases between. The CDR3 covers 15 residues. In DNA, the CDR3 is TGTGCCAGCAGTCCTGCATGGGGAGTAGGGTATGGCTACACCTTC. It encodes CASSPAWGVGYGYTF.

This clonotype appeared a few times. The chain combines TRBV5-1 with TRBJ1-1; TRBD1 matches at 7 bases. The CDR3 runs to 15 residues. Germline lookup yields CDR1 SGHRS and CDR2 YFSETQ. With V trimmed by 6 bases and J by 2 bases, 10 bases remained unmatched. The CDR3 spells CASTRDRIINTEAFF. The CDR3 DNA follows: TGCGCCAGCACCCGGGACAGAATAATAAACACTGAAGCTTTCTTT.

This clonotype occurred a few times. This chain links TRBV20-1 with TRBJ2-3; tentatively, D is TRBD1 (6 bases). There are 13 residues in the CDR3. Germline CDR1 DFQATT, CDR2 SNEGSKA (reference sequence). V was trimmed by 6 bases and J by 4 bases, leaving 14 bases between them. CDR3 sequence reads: CSAPRTASDTQYF. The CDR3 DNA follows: TGCAGTGCCCCCCGGACAGCTTCAGATACGCAGTATTTT.

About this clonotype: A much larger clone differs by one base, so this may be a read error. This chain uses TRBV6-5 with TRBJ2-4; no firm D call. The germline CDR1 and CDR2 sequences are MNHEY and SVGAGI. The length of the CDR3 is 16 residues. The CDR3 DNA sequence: TGTGCCGGCAGTTTATATCCCGGAATAGCCAAAAACATTCAGTACTTC. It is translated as CAGSLYPGIAKNIQYF.

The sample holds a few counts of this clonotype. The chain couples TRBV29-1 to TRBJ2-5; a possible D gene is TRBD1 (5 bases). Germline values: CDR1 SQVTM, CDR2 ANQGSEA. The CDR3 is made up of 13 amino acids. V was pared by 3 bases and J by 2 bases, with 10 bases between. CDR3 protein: CSVEGQLQETQYF. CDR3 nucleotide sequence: TGCAGCGTTGAGGGGCAGTTACAAGAGACCCAGTACTTC.

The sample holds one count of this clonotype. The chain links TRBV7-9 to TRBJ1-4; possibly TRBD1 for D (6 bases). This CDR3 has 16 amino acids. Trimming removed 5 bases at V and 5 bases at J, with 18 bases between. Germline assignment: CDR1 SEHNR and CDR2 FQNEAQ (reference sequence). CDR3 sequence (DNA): TGTGCCAGCAGCGAGCGACCGGACAGATTAAATGAAAAACTGTTTTTT. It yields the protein CASSERPDRLNEKLFF.

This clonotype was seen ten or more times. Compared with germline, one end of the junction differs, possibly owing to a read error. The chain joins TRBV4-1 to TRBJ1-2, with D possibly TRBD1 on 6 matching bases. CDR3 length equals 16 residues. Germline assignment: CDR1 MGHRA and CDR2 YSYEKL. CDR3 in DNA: TGCGCCAGCAGCCACGCGATTACAGGGACTAACTATGGTTACACCTTC. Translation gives CASSHAITGTNYGYTF.

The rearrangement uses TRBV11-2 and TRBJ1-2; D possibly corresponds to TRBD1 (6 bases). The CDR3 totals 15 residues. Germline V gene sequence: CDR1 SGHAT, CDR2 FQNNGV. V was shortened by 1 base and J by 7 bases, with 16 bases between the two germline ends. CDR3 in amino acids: CASSLVRAGGGGYTF. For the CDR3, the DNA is TGTGCCAGCAGCTTAGTCCGAGCCGGGGGCGGTGGCTACACCTTC.

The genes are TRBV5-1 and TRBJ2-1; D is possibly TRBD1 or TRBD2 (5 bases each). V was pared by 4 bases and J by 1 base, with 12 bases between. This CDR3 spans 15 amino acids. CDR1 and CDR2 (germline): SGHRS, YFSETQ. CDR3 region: CASSLGDRSYNEQFF. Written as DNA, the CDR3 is TGCGCCAGCAGCCTTGGGGACCGGTCCTACAATGAGCAGTTCTTC. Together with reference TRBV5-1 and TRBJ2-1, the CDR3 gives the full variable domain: KAGVTQTPRYLIKTRGQQVTLSCSPISGHRSVSWYQQTPGQGLQFLFEYFSETQRNKGNFPGRFSGRQFSNSRSEMNVSTLELGDSALYLCASSLGDRSYNEQFFGPGTRLTVL.

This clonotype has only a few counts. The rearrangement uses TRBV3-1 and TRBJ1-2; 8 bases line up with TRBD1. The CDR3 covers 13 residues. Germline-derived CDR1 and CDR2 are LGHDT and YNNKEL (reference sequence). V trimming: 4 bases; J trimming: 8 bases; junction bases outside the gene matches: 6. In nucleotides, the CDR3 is TGTGCCAGCAGCCGATTGACAGGGGACGGCTACACCTTC. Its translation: CASSRLTGDGYTF.

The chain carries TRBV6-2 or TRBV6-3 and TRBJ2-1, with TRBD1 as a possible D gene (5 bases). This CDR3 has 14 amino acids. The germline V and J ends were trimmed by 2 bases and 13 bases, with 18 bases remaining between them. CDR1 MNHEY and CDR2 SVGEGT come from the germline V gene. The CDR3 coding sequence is TGTGCCAGCAGTTACGGGGCAGGGCGAGAGACCCAGTTCTTC. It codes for CASSYGAGRETQFF.

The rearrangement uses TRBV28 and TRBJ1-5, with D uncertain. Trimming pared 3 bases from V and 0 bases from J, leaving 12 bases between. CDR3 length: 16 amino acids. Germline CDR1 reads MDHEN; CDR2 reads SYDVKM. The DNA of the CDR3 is TGTGCCAGCAGTTTCTCTAGCAGACTTAGCAATCAGCCCCAGCATTTT. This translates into CASSFSSRLSNQPQHF.

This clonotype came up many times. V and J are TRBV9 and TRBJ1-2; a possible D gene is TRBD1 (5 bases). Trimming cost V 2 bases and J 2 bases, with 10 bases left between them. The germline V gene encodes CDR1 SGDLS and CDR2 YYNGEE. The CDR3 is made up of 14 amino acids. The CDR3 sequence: CASSVRQRNYGYTF. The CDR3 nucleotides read TGTGCCAGCAGCGTCAGACAGAGAAACTATGGCTACACCTTC.

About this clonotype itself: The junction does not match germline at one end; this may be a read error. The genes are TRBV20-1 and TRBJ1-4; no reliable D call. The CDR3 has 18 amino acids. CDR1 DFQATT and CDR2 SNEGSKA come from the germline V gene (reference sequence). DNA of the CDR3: TGCAGTGCTCCTAGCTCACCGGGAAGCTTAGCGACTAATGTAAAACTGTTTTTT. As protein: CSAPSSPGSLATNVKLFF.

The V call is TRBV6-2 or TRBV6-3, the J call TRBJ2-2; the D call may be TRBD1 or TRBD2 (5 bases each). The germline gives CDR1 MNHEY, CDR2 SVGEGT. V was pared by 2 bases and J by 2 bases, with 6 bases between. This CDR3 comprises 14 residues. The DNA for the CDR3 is TGTGCCAGCAGTTACCGGGACAACACCGGGGAGCTGTTTTTT. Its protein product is CASSYRDNTGELFF.

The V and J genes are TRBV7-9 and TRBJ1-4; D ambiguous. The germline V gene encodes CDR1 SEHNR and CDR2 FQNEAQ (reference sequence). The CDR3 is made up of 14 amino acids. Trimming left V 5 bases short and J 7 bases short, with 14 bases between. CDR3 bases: TGTGCCAGCAGCCCAGACATGGTCGCTGAAAAACTGTTTTTT. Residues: CASSPDMVAEKLFF.

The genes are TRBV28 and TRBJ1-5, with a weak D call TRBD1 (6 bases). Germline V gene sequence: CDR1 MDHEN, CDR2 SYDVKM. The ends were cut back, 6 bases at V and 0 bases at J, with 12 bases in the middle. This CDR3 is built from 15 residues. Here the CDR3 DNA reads TGTGCCAGCAGCCGTGGACAGAATAGCAATCAGCCCCAGCATTTT. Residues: CASSRGQNSNQPQHF.